Below are 17 T cell receptor beta chains sequenced from a single sample in a study of T cell responses to AZD1222 COVID-19 vaccine (dated by TCRdb to the early 2020s). Library prep was done by the immunoSEQ multiplex PCR assay. TCRdb carries this immuneACCESS record with in-frame sequences only. Its versions omit some clonotypes, under half of them owing to an unresolved V gene in the studies checked, with the rest unexplained. Across this sample there are roughly 84,000 clones, with around 90% seen only once. Jointly, the top ten make up around 10% of the sample. This specimen's time point label, per the study, means: about 28 days (+/-7) after the second vaccine dose. The sample consisted of peripheral blood, taken 28 days after the second AZD1222 dose. These TCRs come from an adult who received the AZD1222 COVID-19 vaccine.

In nucleotides, the CDR3 is TGCGCCAGCCTGAACCCGCAGGGGGCTACCTACGAGCAGTACTTC. Translation: CASLNPQGATYEQYF. The rearrangement uses TRBV5-1 and TRBJ2-7; 8 positions match TRBD1. The CDR3 is 15 amino acids. V shed 7 bases and J 2 bases; nucleotides not matched to a gene: 11. CDR1 is SGHRS, CDR2 YFSETQ, per germline.

CDR3 residues: CASSHLTVNTEAFF. DNA of the CDR3: TGTGCCAGCAGCCATCTGACCGTGAACACTGAAGCTTTCTTT. V gene TRBV14 combines with J gene TRBJ1-1, with D unclear. Per the germline V gene, CDR1 is SGHDN and CDR2 is FVKESK. V was trimmed by 3 bases and J by 0 bases, leaving 8 bases between them. This CDR3 region has 14 residues.

V and J are TRBV21-1 and TRBJ1-1; the table's D call, TRBD1, was not checked against the DNA. TRBV21-1 counts as a pseudogene. This CDR3 is built from 15 residues. CDR3 loop: CASSKVQKGDTEAFF. For the CDR3, the DNA is TGTGCCAGCAGCAAAGTACAGAAGGGGGACACTGAAGCTTTCTTT.

This chain links TRBV4-1 with TRBJ1-2; 9 nucleotides agree with TRBD1. Germline CDR1 MGHRA, CDR2 YSYEKL. This CDR3 is built from 15 residues. Trimming took 7 bases from V and 6 from J; bases not matched to a gene: 12. CDR3 amino acids: CASTSRGQGGDGYTF. The CDR3 DNA reads as TGCGCCAGCACCTCCCGGGGACAGGGAGGAGATGGCTACACCTTC.

DNA for the CDR3: TGTGCCAGCACCGGGAGCAGGGACGTGGAGGCCCAGCATTTT. The encoded protein is CASTGSRDVEAQHF. V usage is TRBV2 and J usage is TRBJ1-5; TRBD1 is a possible D gene (5 bases). The CDR3 totals 14 residues. V lost 7 bases to trimming and J lost 11 bases, with 21 bases between them. CDR1 and CDR2 (germline): SNHLY, FYNNEI.

The J gene is TRBJ1-5, the V gene TRBV6-1; D unclear. The CDR3 extends over 15 amino acids. V lost 2 bases and J 4 bases, leaving 12 bases between the germline ends. Per the germline V gene, CDR1 is MNHNS and CDR2 is SASEGT. In DNA form, the CDR3 reads TGTGCCAGCAGTGAACGGTCTCTGGTGAATCAGCCCCAGCATTTT. Amino acids: CASSERSLVNQPQHF.

V usage is TRBV6-2 or TRBV6-3 and J usage is TRBJ1-6, with a possible D match to TRBD1 (5 bases). CDR1 is MNHEY, CDR2 SVGEGT, per germline. The V gene lost 2 bases and the J gene lost 9 bases, with 11 bases spanning the gap. The CDR3 sequence is 14 residues long. The CDR3: CASSYPRGTSPLHF. The CDR3 DNA sequence: TGTGCCAGCAGTTACCCTCGGGGGACTTCACCCCTCCACTTT.

Here the CDR3 reads CASNFQSGQRNTEAFF. The DNA of the CDR3 is TGTGCCAGCAACTTTCAAAGTGGACAGAGGAACACTGAAGCTTTCTTT. This chain uses TRBV5-6 with TRBJ1-1, with a weak D call TRBD1 (6 bases). With 6 bases removed from V and 1 base from J, the gap between germline ends came to 19 bases. The CDR3 has 16 residues. CDR1 and CDR2 from the germline V gene are SGHDT and YYEEEE.

The CDR3 DNA sequence: TGCGCCAGCAGCTTGACCCAACTAGGCGGGGAGACCCAGTACTTC. Protein sequence: CASSLTQLGGETQYF. The V call is TRBV5-1, the J call TRBJ2-5; D perhaps matches TRBD2 (5 bases). The CDR3 has 15 amino acids. Trimming took 1 base from V and 5 from J, leaving 15 bases between them. Germline-derived CDR1 and CDR2 are SGHRS and YFSETQ.

In its sample, this clone was seen a few times. This rearrangement joins TRBV6-5 to TRBJ1-2, with D possibly being TRBD1 (5 bases). The CDR3 is made up of 13 amino acids. The germline V gene has CDR1 MNHEY and CDR2 SVGAGI. V was clipped by 6 bases and J by 7 bases, with 15 bases between them. CDR3: CASSTGTRGGYTF. The CDR3 DNA reads TGTGCCAGCAGCACCGGGACTCGGGGTGGCTACACCTTC.

This chain joins TRBV7-3 and TRBJ1-5, with unresolved D. V lost 0 bases, J lost 7 bases, and 7 bases lay in between. Germline values: CDR1 SGHTA, CDR2 FQGTGA. The CDR3 is 13 amino acids. The CDR3 here is CASSLTYDQPQHF. DNA of the CDR3: TGTGCCAGCAGCTTAACGTACGACCAGCCCCAGCATTTT.

This sequence joins TRBV9 and TRBJ2-5; no reliable D call. Germline V CDR1 and CDR2: SGDLS, YYNGEE. V lost 4 bases and J 6 bases, leaving 13 bases between the germline ends. The CDR3 runs 13 residues. The CDR3: CASSQWRTKTQYF. The DNA for the CDR3 is TGTGCCAGCAGCCAGTGGAGAACGAAGACCCAGTACTTC.

CDR3 nucleotides: TGTGCCAGCAGCTTAGCGGACCGATCGGACAGGGCTCGTATTTGGCAGTACTTC. This encodes CASSLADRSDRARIWQYF. This chain links TRBV7-9 with TRBJ2-7; 8 bases are a match to TRBD1. Germline CDR1 SEHNR, CDR2 FQNEAQ (reference sequence). The CDR3 extends over 18 amino acids. V shed 0 bases and J 9 bases; nucleotides not matched to a gene: 19.

The chain has TRBV7-8 and TRBJ1-1, with 9 bases fitting TRBD1. Germline V CDR1 and CDR2: SGHVS, FQNEAQ. This CDR3 has 16 amino acids. V gave up 5 bases and J gave up 5 bases; unmatched junction bases: 12. Here the CDR3 DNA reads TGTGCCAGCAGCCTGCTAACAGGGGGCTTTGGGACTGAAGCTTTCTTT. Protein product: CASSLLTGGFGTEAFF.

The chain has TRBV6-5 and TRBJ1-6, with D possibly matching TRBD1 (5 bases). From germline, CDR1 is MNHEY and CDR2 SVGAGI. The CDR3 covers 12 residues. Trimming took off 2 bases at V and 11 bases at J, with 7 bases between the two ends. Here the CDR3 reads CASSYPRAPLHF. The CDR3, as DNA: TGTGCCAGCAGTTACCCCAGGGCACCCCTCCACTTT.

The chain employs TRBV3-1 (or the pseudogene TRBV3-2) and TRBJ1-2; 9 nucleotides align to TRBD1. V trimming: 0 bases; J trimming: 12 bases; junction bases outside the gene matches: 5. The CDR3 extends over 13 amino acids. Germline V lookup: CDR1 LGHDT, CDR2 YNNKEL (reference sequence). CDR3 sequence: CASSQEATGGHTF. The DNA for the CDR3 is TGTGCCAGCAGCCAAGAGGCCACAGGGGGCCACACCTTC.

The CDR3 loop is CATSRVGQLYEQYF. DNA of the CDR3: TGTGCCACCAGCAGAGTAGGGCAGCTCTACGAGCAGTACTTC. This chain links TRBV15 with TRBJ2-7, with D unclear. V lost 1 base, J lost 3 bases, and 10 bases lay in between. Germline values: CDR1 LNHNV, CDR2 YYDKDF (reference sequence). CDR3 length equals 14 residues.